This T cell receptor (beta chain) derives from a study of T-cell reconstitution after alpha-beta-depleted transplantation in children. Study observations and caveats: It was reported that alpha-beta T cells came from several hundred expanded graft clones (about two months after transplant). Counts and diversity of T cells one year after transplant came mostly from newly produced T cells. At day 60, the high TCRbeta diversity found in some patients originated from recipient T cells and thymic progenitors that had survived.

This clonotype was recorded once. Its antigen is currently unknown. Preparation of the TCRbeta library involved a method that used unique molecular identifiers. TCRdb itself ran the PCR reads through MiXCR, one entry per CDR3 protein. The sample carries around 450,000 distinct CDR3 sequences, roughly 15% recorded once. The clonotype originates from a boy less than two years old who had a stem cell transplant for Wiskott-Aldrich syndrome, so the T cells may come from the graft donor. Sequencing used PBMCs, mostly from graft donor cells, obtained 360 days after TCRalphabeta/CD19-depleted stem cell transplant.

CDR3 sequence reads: CASSEVRGGAKNIQYF. In nucleotides, the CDR3 is TGTGCCAGCAGTGAGGTCCGGGGGGGGGCCAAAAACATTCAGTACTTC. The chain joins TRBV2 to TRBJ2-4, with 8 bases fitting TRBD2. V lost 3 bases and J lost 1; bases outside the gene matches: 5. Germline V gene data show CDR1 as SNHLY and CDR2 as FYNNEI. CDR3 size: 16 residues. Together with reference TRBV2 and TRBJ2-4, the CDR3 gives the full variable domain: EPEVTQTPSHQVTQMGQEVILRCVPISNHLYFYWYRQILGQKVEFLVSFYNNEISEKSEIFDDQFSVERPDGSNFTLKIRSTKLEDSAMYFCASSEVRGGAKNIQYFGAGTRLSVL.